This TCR beta chain was recorded in a study of T cell changes during pregnancy in multiple sclerosis. Germline CDR1 is MGHDK and CDR2 is SYGVNS. The CDR3 consists of 16 residues. Trimming stripped 0 bases from V and 6 bases from J, with 16 bases between. Sequenced by immunoSEQ multiplex PCR; TCRdb stores in-frame clones only, minus some. The sample holds 100,000 or so clones, 92% seen once. This material consisted of peripheral blood, taken after pregnancy. The sequence was obtained from a female donor with multiple sclerosis, enrolled in a pregnancy study. The chain carries TRBV25-1 and TRBJ2-3; a possible D gene is TRBD2 (6 bases). The CDR3 protein is CASSEYGGGSGDTQYF. DNA for the CDR3: TGTGCCAGCAGTGAATATGGTGGAGGGTCGGGGGATACGCAGTATTTT.